This T cell receptor (beta chain) appears in the sequencing data of a study of T cells in Graves' hyperthyroidism and ophthalmopathy. Amplified regions were TCR beta CDR3 sequences from RNA transcripts. The TCR CDR3 was amplified in a first-round RT-PCR using the HTBI primer set. TCRdb re-called the multiplex PCR reads through MiXCR, storing one row per CDR3 protein. The sample lists fewer than 450,000 distinct CDR3 sequences; about a sixth were seen once. The specimen was blood. The TCR was taken from a woman under 40 with Graves' hyperthyroidism that later progressed to Graves' ophthalmopathy.

The CDR3 region has the DNA TGTGCCACCAGCTTAATCGGGAACATAGACAATGAGCAGTTCTTC. It is translated as CATSLIGNIDNEQFF. V gene TRBV15 combines with J gene TRBJ2-1, with TRBD2 as a possible D gene (5 bases). Trimming removed 5 bases from V and 5 bases from J, with 16 bases in between. CDR1 is LNHNV and CDR2 is YYDKDF in the germline V gene (reference sequence). The CDR3 spans 15 residues.